The present T cell receptor (beta chain) was sequenced within a study of blood T cell repertoires in COVID-19. Study context: The United States, Italy and Spain were the sources of the acute and convalescent COVID-19 samples.

This table comes from immunoSEQ multiplex PCR, and its TCRdb copy is limited to in-frame clones, with some not included. Of about 200,000 clones listed, roughly 84% are singletons. The CDR3 contains 13 residues. Trimming shortened V by 0 bases and J by 9 bases, and 11 bases separated the two germline ends. Germline-derived CDR1 and CDR2 are LGHDT and YNNKEL (reference sequence). Sequencing was done on a sample of peripheral blood. This clonotype was sampled from a man aged 35-49 years with acute or convalescent COVID-19. V and J are TRBV3-1 (or the pseudogene TRBV3-2) and TRBJ1-2, with D perhaps matching TRBD1 (5 bases). The CDR3 coding sequence is TGTGCCAGCAGCCAAGATCAGGGCACCAGCTACACCTTC. Translation: CASSQDQGTSYTF.